Listed here is a single TCR beta chain. Libraries were prepared by immunoSEQ multiplex PCR; TCRdb keeps only in-frame clonotypes and omits some of them. The repertoire consists of over 100,000 clones, with approximately 85% occurring once and the leading ten covering 2% to 2.5%. This sample was taken from a study of cytotoxic CD8 clonotypes in ibrutinib-treated CLL. Across the study: Once treatment had gone on for a median of around eleven months, range 6 to 36, response samples were drawn.

The CDR3 extends over 11 amino acids. CDR1 GTSNPN and CDR2 SVGIG come from the germline V gene (reference sequence). The V gene end was trimmed by 5 bases and the J gene end by 6 bases; junction bases not matched to a gene: 1. The chain joins TRBV30 to TRBJ1-5; TRBD1 agrees at 7 bases. This clonotype was sampled from a human donor with chronic lymphocytic leukemia. The sequenced sample was PBMCs, obtained after 24 months of ibrutinib treatment. The CDR3 spells CAWGDSQPQHF. CDR3 in DNA: TGTGCCTGGGGGGACAGTCAGCCCCAGCATTTT.